What follows describes a single TCR beta chain. Its specificity is not known. These data are taken from a study of glioma-infiltrating T cells after dendritic cell vaccination. As for the study in general: Patients received autologous tumor lysate-pulsed dendritic cell vaccination between the early 2000s and the early 2010s. Study-wide findings and caveats: Longer survival after dendritic cell vaccination followed higher pretreatment TIL content.

Time point given: after dendritic cell vaccination, including at tumor progression/relapse. Selection required adequate fresh-frozen tumor tissue plus more than two years' survival data. Only in-frame clones appear in the TCRdb table, and some are missing; sequencing was by immunoSEQ multiplex PCR. This table holds 70,000 to 95,000 clones, 80% to 90% found once. Germline CDR1 reads SGHTA; CDR2 reads FQGTGA. This CDR3 is built from 17 residues. The V and J ends lost 1 base and 4 bases, in that order; junction bases with no gene match: 9. The rearrangement links TRBV7-3 to TRBJ2-1; 8 bases match TRBD2. This clonotype originated in a human donor with glioblastoma. Sequencing was performed on blood, taken after dendritic cell vaccination. CDR3 residues: CASSLRLALGAYNEQFF. CDR3 bases: TGTGCCAGCAGCTTAAGACTAGCGTTGGGGGCATACAATGAGCAGTTCTTC.